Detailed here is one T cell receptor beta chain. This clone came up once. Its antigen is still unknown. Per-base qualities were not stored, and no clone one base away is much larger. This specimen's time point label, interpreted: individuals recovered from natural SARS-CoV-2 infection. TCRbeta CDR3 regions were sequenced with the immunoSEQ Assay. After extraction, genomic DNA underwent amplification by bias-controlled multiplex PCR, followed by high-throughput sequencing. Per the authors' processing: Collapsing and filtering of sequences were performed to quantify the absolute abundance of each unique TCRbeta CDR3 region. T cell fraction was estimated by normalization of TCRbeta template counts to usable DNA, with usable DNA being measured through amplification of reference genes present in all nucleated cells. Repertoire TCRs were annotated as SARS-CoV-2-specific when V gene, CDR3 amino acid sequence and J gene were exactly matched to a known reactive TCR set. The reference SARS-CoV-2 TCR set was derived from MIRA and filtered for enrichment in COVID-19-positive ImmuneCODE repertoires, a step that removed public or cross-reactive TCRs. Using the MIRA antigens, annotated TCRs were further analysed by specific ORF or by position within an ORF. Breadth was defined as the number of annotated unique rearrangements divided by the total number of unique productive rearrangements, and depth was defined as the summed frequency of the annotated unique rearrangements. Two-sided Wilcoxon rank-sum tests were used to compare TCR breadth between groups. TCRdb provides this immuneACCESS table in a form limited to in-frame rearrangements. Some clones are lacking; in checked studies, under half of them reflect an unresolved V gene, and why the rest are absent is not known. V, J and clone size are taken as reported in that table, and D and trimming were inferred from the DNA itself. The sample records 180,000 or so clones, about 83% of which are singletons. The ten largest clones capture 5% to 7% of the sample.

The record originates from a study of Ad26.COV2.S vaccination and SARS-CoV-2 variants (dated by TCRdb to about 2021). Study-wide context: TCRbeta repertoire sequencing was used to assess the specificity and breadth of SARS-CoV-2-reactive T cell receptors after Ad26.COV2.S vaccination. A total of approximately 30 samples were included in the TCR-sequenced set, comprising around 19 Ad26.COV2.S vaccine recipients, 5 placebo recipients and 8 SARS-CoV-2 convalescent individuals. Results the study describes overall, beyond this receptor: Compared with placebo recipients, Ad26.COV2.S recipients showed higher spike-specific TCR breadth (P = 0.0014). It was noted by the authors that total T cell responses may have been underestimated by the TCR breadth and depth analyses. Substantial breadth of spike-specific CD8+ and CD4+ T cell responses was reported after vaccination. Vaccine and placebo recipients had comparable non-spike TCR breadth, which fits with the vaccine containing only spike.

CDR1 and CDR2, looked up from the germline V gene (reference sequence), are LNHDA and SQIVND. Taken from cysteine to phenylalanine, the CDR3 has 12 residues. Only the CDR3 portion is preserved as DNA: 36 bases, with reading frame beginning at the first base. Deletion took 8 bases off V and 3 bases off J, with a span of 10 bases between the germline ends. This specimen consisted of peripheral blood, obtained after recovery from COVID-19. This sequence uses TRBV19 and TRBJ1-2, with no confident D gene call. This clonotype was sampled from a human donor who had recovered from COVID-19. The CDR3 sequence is CASSYGDYGYTF. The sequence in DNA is TGTGCCAGTTCTTACGGGGACTATGGCTACACCTTC. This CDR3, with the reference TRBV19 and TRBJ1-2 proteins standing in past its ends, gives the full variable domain DGGITQSPKYLFRKEGQNVTLSCEQNLNHDAMYWYRQDPGQGLRLIYYSQIVNDFQKGDIAEGYSVSREKKESFPLTVTSAQKNPTAFYLCASSYGDYGYTFGSGTRLTVV.